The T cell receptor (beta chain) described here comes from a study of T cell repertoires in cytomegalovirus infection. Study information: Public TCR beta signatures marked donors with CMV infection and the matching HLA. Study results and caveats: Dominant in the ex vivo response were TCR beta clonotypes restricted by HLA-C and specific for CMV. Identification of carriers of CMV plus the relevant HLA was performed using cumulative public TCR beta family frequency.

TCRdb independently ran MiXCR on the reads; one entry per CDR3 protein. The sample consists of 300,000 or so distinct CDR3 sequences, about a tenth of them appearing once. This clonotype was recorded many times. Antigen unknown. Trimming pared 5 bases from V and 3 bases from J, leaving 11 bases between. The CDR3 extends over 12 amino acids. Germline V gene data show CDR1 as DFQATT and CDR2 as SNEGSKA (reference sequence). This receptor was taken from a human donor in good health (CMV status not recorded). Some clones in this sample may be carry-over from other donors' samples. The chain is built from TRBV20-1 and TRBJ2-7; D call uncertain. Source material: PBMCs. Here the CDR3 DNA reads TGCAGTGCTTCCCGGGCCTACTACGAGCAGTACTTC. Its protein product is CSASRAYYEQYF.